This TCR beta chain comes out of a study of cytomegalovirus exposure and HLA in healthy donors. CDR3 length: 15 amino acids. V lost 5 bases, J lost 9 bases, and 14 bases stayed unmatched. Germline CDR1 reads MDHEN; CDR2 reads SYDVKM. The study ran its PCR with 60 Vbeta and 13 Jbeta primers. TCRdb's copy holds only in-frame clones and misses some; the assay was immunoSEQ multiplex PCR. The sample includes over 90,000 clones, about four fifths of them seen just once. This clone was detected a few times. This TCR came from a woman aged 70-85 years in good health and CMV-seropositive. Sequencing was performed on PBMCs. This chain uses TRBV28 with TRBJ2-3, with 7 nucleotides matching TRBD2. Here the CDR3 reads CASSPHEGGPGTQYF. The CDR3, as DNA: TGTGCCAGCAGTCCCCATGAGGGAGGGCCCGGGACGCAGTATTTT.